This entry concerns a single T cell receptor beta chain. The antigen remains unidentified. The CDR3 contains 15 residues. Trimming took 4 bases from V and 0 from J; bases not matched to a gene: 2. The germline gives CDR1 SGHTA, CDR2 FQGTGA. The assay used deep level. This table comes from immunoSEQ multiplex PCR, and its TCRdb copy is limited to in-frame clones, with some not included. The sample lists 2 million to 2.5 million clones, 92% occurring once. This record belongs to a study of shared clonotypes between healthy human individuals. The study, taken as a whole, reports: The study's rarefaction showed incomplete sorted-subset sequencing despite large depth. Only blood samples were collected, and tissue repertoires likely differ.

The sequenced material came from naive CD4+ T cells from PBMCs. Described subset: CD45RA+ positively selected. This TCR came from a man aged 18 to 29 in good health. Some clones in this sample may be carry-over from other donors' samples. The chain combines TRBV7-3 with TRBJ2-7; 11 bases map to TRBD2. Written as DNA, the CDR3 is TGTGCCAGCAGCTCGGGACTAGCGGCCTCCTACGAGCAGTACTTC. Encoded protein: CASSSGLAASYEQYF. The variable domain in full, with the rest retrieved from reference TRBV7-3 and TRBJ2-7, is GAGVSQTPSNKVTEKGKYVELRCDPISGHTALYWYRQSLGQGPEFLIYFQGTGAADDSGLPNDRFFAVRPEGSVSTLKIQRTERGDSAVYLCASSSGLAASYEQYFGPGTRLTVT.